What follows are 9 T cell receptor beta chains derived from one specimen sequenced in a study of T cells expressing NK-cell markers. For each CDR3 protein, TCRdb gives one entry from its re-call of the 5' RACE reads, without DNA. The sample includes 150,000 to 180,000 distinct CDR3 sequences. The sequenced material came from blood T cells: a sorted CD56 or NKG2C T cell subset, CD4+ or CD8+ T cells, or bulk PBMC T cells (not recorded which). The origin of the receptors is a woman aged 45 to 65 in good health.

CDR3 sequence reads: CASSLFRDRVNNEQFF. The chain carries TRBV7-8 and TRBJ2-1; TCRdb's D call of TRBD1 is untestable without DNA. The CDR3 is made up of 16 amino acids. Per the germline V gene, CDR1 is SGHVS and CDR2 is FQNEAQ. The full variable domain, rest sourced from reference TRBV7-8 and TRBJ2-1, is GAGVSQSPRYKVAKRGQDVALRCDPISGHVSLFWYQQALGQGPEFLTYFQNEAQLDKSGLPSDRFFAERPEGSVSTLKIQRTQQEDSAVYLCASSLFRDRVNNEQFFGPGTRLTVL.

This chain links TRBV5-5 with TRBJ2-1; TCRdb proposes TRBD1, but this gene call is untestable without DNA. CDR1 is SGHKS and CDR2 is YYEKEE in the germline V gene (reference sequence). This CDR3 comprises 16 residues. This CDR3 reads CASSLGGTPSSNEQFF.

V gene TRBV27 combines with J gene TRBJ1-6. From germline, CDR1 is MNHEY and CDR2 SMNVEV (reference sequence). The CDR3 sequence is 14 residues long. Here the CDR3 reads CASSDLDSRESLHF.

The gene calls are TRBV11-2 and TRBJ1-4; TCRdb's assignment of TRBD1 cannot be checked, as there is no DNA. This CDR3 has 15 amino acids. Germline V gives CDR1 SGHAT, CDR2 FQNNGV. Here the CDR3 reads CASSPEWAGGEKLFF. The full variable domain, completed using reference TRBV11-2 and TRBJ1-4, is EAGVAQSPRYKIIEKRQSVAFWCNPISGHATLYWYQQILGQGPKLLIQFQNNGVVDDSQLPKDRFSAERLKGVDSTLKIQPAKLEDSAVYLCASSPEWAGGEKLFFGSGTQLSVL.

The gene calls are TRBV5-1 and TRBJ2-4; no DNA is available, so the TRBD1 call from TCRdb remains unchecked. From germline, CDR1 is SGHRS and CDR2 YFSETQ. This CDR3 has 16 amino acids. CDR3 sequence reads: CASSPLQGIAKNIQYF.

The chain employs TRBV3-1 and TRBJ1-1; with no DNA, the TCRdb D assignment of TRBD1 cannot be verified. The length of the CDR3 is 15 residues. Per germline, CDR1 LGHDT and CDR2 YNNKEL (reference sequence). This CDR3 is CASSPGQGLNTEAFF.

This chain joins TRBV5-1 and TRBJ1-1. CDR1 and CDR2 from the germline V gene are SGHRS and YFSETQ. The length of the CDR3 is 14 residues. The CDR3 reads CASSLESSGTEAFF.

J is TRBJ2-3 and V is TRBV20-1; the TRBD2 assignment by TCRdb is unverifiable without DNA. The CDR3 is 14 amino acids. Germline-derived CDR1 and CDR2 are DFQATT and SNEGSKA (reference sequence). CDR3 sequence reads: CSASDLTSGPLQYF.

The rearrangement links TRBV5-1 to TRBJ2-1; lacking DNA, the TRBD2 call made by TCRdb goes unchecked. The CDR3 is 15 amino acids. Germline V gene sequence: CDR1 SGHRS, CDR2 YFSETQ. CDR3 protein: CASSLVGLADNEQFF.